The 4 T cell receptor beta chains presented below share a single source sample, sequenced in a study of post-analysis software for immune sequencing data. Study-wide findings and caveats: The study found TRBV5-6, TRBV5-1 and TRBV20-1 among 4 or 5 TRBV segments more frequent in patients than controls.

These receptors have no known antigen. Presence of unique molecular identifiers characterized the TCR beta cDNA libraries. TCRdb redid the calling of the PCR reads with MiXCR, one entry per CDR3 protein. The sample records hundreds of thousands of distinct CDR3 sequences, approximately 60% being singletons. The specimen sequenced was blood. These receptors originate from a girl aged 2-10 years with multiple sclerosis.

The CDR3 protein is CASSPRGAVQPQHF. CDR3 DNA: TGTGCCAGCAGTCCGAGAGGGGCGGTTCAGCCCCAGCATTTT. The rearrangement joins TRBV5-6 to TRBJ1-5; possible D gene TRBD1, 5 bases. CDR3 length equals 14 residues. Trimming took 5 bases from V and 6 from J, leaving 15 bases between them. Per germline, CDR1 SGHDT and CDR2 YYEEEE.

DNA for the CDR3: TGTGCCAGCAGTGTAGGGGGCCACGAGCAGTACTTC. Its protein is CASSVGGHEQYF. The J gene is TRBJ2-7, the V gene TRBV2; TRBD1 agrees at 7 bases. The CDR3 extends over 12 amino acids. The V and J ends lost 4 bases and 5 bases, in that order; junction bases with no gene match: 2. Per germline, CDR1 SNHLY and CDR2 FYNNEI.

CDR3 region: CSARDLNYNSPLHF. CDR3 DNA sequence: TGCAGTGCTAGAGACTTAAACTATAATTCACCCCTCCACTTT. The chain uses TRBV20-1 and TRBJ1-6, with unresolved D. CDR1 and CDR2 (germline): DFQATT, SNEGSKA (reference sequence). The CDR3 is made up of 14 amino acids. V lost 0 bases to trimming and J lost 3 bases, with 6 bases between them.

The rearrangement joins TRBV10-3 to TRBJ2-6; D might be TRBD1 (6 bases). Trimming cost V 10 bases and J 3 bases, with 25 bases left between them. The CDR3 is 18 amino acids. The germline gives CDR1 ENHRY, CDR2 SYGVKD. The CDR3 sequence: CATISTGMGWSGANVLTF. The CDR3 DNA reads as TGTGCCACGATTTCCACAGGGATGGGTTGGAGTGGGGCCAACGTCCTGACTTTC.